This T cell receptor (beta chain) derives from a study of technical replicates of blood from several donors. The CDR3 has 13 residues. The V end lost 4 bases, the J end lost 13 bases, and 21 bases lay between the germline ends. In germline, CDR1 is SGHRS, CDR2 YFSETQ. TCRdb's copy holds only in-frame clones and misses some; the assay was immunoSEQ multiplex PCR. This sample yields some 62,000 clones, of which about 90% are seen a single time; around 4.9% belongs to the top ten. The rearrangement uses TRBV5-1 and TRBJ2-7; D unresolved. This TCR was sampled from a human donor in good health. Some clones in this sample may be carry-over from other donors' samples. Sequencing was performed on PBMCs. The CDR3 coding sequence is TGCGCCAGCAGCACCACCTCTCCAGCGCCGGAATACTTC. It translates to CASSTTSPAPEYF. Drawing the rest from reference TRBV5-1 and TRBJ2-7, the complete variable domain is KAGVTQTPRYLIKTRGQQVTLSCSPISGHRSVSWYQQTPGQGLQFLFEYFSETQRNKGNFPGRFSGRQFSNSRSEMNVSTLELGDSALYLCASSTTSPAPEYFGPGTRLTVT.